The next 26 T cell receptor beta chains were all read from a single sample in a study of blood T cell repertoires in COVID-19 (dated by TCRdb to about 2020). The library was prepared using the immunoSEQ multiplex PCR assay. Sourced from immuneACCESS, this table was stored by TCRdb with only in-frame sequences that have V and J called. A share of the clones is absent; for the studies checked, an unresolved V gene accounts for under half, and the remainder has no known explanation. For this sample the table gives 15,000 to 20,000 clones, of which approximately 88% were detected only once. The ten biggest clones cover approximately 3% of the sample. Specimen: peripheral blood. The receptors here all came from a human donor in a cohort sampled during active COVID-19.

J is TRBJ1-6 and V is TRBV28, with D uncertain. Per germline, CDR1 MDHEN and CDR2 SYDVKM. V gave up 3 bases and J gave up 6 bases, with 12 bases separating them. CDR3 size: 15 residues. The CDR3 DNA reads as TGTGCCAGCAGTTTGGGCCCTTCTACTAATTCACCCCTCCACTTT. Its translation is CASSLGPSTNSPLHF.

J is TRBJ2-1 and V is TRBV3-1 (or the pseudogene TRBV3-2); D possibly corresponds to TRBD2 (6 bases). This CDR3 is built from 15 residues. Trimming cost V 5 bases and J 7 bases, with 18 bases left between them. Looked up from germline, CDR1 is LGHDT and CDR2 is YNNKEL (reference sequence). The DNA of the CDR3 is TGTGCCAGCAGCTTACCGGGAGTAGGTGGGAATGAGCAGTTCTTC. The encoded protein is CASSLPGVGGNEQFF.

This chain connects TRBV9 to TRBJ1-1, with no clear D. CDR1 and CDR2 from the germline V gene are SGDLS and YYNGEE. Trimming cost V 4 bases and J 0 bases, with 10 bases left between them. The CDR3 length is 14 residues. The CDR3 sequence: CASSPRLMNTEAFF. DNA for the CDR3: TGTGCCAGCAGCCCAAGACTTATGAACACTGAAGCTTTCTTT.

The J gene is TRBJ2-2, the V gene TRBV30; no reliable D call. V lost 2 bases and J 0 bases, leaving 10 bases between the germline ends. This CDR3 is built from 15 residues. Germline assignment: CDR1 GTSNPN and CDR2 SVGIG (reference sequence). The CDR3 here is CAWSLAIPNTGELFF. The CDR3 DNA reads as TGTGCCTGGAGTTTAGCCATCCCGAACACCGGGGAGCTGTTTTTT. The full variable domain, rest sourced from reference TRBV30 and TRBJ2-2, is SQTIHQWPATLVQPVGSPLSLECTVEGTSNPNLYWYRQAAGRGLQLLFYSVGIGQISSEVPQNLSASRPQDRQFILSSKKLLLSDSGFYLCAWSLAIPNTGELFFGEGSRLTVL.

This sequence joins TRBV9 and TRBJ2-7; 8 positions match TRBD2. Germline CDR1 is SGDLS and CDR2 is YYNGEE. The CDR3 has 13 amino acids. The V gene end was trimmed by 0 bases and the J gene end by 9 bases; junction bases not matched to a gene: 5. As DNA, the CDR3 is TGTGCCAGCAGCGTAGCTACCGGGAGGGGGCAGTACTTC. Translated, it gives CASSVATGRGQYF.

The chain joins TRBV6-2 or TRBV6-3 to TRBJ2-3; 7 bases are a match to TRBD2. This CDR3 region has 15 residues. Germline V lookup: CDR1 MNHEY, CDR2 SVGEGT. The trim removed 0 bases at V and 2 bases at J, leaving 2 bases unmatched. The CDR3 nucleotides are TGTGCCAGCAGTTACTCTGCGGGAGACACAGATACGCAGTATTTT. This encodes CASSYSAGDTDTQYF.

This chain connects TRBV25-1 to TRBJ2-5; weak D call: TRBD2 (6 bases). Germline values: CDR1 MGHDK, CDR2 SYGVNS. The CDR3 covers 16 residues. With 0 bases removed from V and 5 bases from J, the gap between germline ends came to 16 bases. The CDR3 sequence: CASSEYTGRGTETQYF. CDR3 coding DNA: TGTGCCAGCAGTGAATATACGGGGCGGGGAACGGAGACCCAGTACTTC.

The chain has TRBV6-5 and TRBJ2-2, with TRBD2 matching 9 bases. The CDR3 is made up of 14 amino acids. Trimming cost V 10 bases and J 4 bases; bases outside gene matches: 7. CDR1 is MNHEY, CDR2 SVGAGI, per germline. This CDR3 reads CATTTSGTTGELFF. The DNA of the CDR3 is TGTGCCACCACGACTAGCGGTACCACCGGGGAGCTGTTTTTT.

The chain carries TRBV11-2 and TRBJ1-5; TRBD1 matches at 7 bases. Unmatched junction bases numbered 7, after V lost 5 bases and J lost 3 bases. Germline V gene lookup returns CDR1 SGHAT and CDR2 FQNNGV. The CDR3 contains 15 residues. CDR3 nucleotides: TGTGCCAGCAGCGCAGGGACAGTTCTCAATCAGCCCCAGCATTTT. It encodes CASSAGTVLNQPQHF.

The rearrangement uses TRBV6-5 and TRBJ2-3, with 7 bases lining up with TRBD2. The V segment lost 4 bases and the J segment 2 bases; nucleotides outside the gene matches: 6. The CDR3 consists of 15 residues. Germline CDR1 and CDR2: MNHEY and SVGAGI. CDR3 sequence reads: CASSSLADNTDTQYF. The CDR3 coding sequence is TGTGCCAGCAGTTCCCTAGCGGATAACACAGATACGCAGTATTTT.

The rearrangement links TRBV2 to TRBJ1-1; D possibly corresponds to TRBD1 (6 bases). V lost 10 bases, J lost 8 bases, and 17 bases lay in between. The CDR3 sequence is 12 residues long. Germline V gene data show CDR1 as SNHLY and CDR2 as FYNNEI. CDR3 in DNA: TGTGCCACCATTGCCCTTACAGGGGAAGCTTTCTTT. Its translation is CATIALTGEAFF.

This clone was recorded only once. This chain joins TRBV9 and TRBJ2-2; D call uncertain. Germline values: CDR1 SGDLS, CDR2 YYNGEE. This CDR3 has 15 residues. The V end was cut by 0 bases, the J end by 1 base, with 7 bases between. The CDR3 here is CASSVDAVNTGELFF. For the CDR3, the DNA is TGTGCCAGCAGCGTAGACGCAGTGAACACCGGGGAGCTGTTTTTT.

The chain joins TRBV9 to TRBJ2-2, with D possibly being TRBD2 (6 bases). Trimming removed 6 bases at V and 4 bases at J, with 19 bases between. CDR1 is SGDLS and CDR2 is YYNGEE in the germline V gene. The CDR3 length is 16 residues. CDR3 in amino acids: CASTVTAGSFTGELFF. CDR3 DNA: TGTGCCAGCACCGTCACCGCGGGATCCTTCACCGGGGAGCTGTTTTTT.

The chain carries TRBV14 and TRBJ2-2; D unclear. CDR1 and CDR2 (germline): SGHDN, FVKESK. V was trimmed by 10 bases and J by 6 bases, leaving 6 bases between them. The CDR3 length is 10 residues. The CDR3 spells CANSAGELFF. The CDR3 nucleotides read TGTGCCAACTCCGCCGGGGAGCTGTTTTTT.

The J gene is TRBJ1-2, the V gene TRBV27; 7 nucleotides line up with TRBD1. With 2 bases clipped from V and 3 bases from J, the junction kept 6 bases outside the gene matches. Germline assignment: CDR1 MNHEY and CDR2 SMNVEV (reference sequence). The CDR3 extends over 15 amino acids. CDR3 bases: TGTGCCAGCAGTTTAAGGGGGCAGTGGGACTATGGCTACACCTTC. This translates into CASSLRGQWDYGYTF.

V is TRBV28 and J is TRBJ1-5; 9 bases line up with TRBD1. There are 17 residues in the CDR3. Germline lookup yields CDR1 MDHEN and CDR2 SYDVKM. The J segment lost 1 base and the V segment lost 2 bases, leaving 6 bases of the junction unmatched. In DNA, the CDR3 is TGTGCCAGCAGTTTAAAAACAGGGGGCGCAAGCAATCAGCCCCAGCATTTT. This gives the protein CASSLKTGGASNQPQHF.

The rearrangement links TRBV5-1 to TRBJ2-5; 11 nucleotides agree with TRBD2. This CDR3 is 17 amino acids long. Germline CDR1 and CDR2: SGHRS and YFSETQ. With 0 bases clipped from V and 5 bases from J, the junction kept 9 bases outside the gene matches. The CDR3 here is CASSLAGLAGGYETQYF. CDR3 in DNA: TGCGCCAGCAGCTTGGCCGGTTTAGCGGGAGGGTATGAGACCCAGTACTTC.

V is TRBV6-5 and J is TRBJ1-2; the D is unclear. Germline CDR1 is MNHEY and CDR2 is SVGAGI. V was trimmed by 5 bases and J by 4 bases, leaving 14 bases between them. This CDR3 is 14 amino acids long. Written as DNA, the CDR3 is TGTGCCAGCAGTAAGATGGATCGGGGCTATGGCTACACCTTC. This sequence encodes CASSKMDRGYGYTF.

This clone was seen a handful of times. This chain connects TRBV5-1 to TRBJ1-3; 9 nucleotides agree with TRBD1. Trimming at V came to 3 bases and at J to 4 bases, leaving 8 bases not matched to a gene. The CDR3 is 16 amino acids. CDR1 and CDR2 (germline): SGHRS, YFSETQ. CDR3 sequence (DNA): TGCGCCAGCAGCTGGCGGACAGGGGTTGAGGGAAACACCATATATTTT. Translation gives CASSWRTGVEGNTIYF.

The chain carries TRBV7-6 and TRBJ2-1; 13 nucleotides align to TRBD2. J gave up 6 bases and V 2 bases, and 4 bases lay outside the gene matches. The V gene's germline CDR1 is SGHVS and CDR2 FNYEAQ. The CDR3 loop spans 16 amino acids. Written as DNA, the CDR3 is TGTGCCAGCAGCTTAACCGGGACTAGCGGGGTCAATGAGCAGTTCTTC. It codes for CASSLTGTSGVNEQFF.

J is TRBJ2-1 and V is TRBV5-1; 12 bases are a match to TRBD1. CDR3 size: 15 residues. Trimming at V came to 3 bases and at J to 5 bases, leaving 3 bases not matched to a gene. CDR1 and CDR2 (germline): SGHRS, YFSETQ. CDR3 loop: CASSWGQGANNEQFF. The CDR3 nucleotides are TGCGCCAGCAGCTGGGGACAGGGGGCCAACAATGAGCAGTTCTTC.

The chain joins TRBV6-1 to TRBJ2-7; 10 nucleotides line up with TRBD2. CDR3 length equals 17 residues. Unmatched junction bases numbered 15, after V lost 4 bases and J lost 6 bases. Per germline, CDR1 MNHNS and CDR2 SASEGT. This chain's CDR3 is CASSGLTQASGRSEQYF. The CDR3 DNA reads TGTGCCAGCAGTGGCCTCACCCAGGCTAGCGGGAGATCCGAGCAGTACTTC.

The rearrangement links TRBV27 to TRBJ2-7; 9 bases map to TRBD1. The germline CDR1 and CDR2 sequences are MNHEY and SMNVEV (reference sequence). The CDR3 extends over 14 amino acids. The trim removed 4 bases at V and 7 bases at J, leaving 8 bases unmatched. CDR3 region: CASSWWDRVGEQYF. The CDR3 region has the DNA TGTGCCAGCAGTTGGTGGGACAGGGTCGGGGAGCAGTACTTC.

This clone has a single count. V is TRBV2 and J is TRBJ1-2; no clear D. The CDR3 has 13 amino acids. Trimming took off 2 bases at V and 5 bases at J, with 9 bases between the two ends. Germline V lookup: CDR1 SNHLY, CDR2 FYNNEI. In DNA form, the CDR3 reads TGTGCCAGCAGTGAAACGCCGGTGTATGGCTACACCTTC. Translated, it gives CASSETPVYGYTF.

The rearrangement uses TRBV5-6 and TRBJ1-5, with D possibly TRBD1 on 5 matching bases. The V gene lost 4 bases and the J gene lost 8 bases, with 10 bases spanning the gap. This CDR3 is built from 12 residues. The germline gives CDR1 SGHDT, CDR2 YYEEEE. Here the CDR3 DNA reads TGTGCCAGCAGCGCCGGGACTGAGCCCCAGCATTTT. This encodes CASSAGTEPQHF.

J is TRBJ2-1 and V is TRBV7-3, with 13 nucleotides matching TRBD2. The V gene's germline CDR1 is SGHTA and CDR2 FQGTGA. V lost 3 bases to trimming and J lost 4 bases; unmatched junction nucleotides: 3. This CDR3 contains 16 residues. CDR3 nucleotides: TGTGCCAGCAGCTTTACGGGACTAGCGGGGTACAATGAGCAGTTCTTC. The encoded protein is CASSFTGLAGYNEQFF.